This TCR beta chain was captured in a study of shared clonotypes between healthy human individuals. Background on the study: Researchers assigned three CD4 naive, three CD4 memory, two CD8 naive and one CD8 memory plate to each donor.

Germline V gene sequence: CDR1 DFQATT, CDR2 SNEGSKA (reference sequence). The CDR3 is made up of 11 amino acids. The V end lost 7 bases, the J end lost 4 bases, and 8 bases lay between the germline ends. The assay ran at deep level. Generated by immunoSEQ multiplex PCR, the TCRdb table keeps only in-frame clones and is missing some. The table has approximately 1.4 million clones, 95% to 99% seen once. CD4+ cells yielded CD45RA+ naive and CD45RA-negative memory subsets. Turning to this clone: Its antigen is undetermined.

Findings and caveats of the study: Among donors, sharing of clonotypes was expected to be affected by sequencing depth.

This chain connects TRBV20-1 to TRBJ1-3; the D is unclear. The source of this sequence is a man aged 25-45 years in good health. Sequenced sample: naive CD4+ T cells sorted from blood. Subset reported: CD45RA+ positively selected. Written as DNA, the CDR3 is TGCAGTGTTTGGGTGGGAAACACCATATATTTT. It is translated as CSVWVGNTIYF.